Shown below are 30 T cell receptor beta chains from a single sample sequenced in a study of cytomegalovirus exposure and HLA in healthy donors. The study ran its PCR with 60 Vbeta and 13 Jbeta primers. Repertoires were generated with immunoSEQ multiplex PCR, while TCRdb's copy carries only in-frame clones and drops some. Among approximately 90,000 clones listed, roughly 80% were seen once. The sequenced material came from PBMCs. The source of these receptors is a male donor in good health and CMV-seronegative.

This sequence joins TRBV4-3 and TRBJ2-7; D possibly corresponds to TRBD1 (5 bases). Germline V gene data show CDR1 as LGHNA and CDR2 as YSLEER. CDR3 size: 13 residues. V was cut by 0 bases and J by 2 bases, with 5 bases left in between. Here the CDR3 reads CASSQDRAYEQYF. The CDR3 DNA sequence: TGCGCCAGCAGCCAAGACAGGGCCTACGAGCAGTACTTC.

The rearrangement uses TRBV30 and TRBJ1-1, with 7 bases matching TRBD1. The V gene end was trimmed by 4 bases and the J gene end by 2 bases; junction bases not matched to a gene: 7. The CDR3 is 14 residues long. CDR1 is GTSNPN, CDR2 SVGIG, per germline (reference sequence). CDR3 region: CAWNTRGGNTEAFF. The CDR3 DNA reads TGTGCCTGGAACACCAGAGGGGGCAACACTGAAGCTTTCTTT. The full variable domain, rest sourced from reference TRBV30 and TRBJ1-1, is SQTIHQWPATLVQPVGSPLSLECTVEGTSNPNLYWYRQAAGRGLQLLFYSVGIGQISSEVPQNLSASRPQDRQFILSSKKLLLSDSGFYLCAWNTRGGNTEAFFGQGTRLTVV.

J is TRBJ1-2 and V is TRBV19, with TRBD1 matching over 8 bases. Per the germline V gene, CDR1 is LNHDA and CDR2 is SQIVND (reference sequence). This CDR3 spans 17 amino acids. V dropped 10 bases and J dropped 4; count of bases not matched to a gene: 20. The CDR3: CATLNDRGRGSGYGYTF. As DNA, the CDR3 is TGTGCCACCCTAAATGACAGGGGACGAGGTTCGGGCTATGGCTACACCTTC.

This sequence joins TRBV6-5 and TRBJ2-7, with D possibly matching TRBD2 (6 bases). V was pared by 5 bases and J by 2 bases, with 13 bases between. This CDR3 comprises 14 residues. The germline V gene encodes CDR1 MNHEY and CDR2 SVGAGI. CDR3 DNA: TGTGCCAGCAGTAACCCGACGGGGGCCTACGAGCAGTACTTC. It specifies CASSNPTGAYEQYF.

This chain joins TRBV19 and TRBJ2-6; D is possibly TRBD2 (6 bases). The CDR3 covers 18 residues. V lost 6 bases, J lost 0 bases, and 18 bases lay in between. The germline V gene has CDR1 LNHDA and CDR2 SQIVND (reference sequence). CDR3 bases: TGTGCCAGTAGCCTAAGGGGAGGAGGGCGCTCTGGGGCCAACGTCCTGACTTTC. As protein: CASSLRGGGRSGANVLTF.

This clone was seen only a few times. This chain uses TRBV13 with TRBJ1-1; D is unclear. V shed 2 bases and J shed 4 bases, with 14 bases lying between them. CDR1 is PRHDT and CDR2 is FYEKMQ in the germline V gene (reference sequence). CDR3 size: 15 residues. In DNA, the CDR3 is TGTGCCAGCAGCTTACAGGTCAGGTCGGTCACTGAAGCTTTCTTT. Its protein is CASSLQVRSVTEAFF. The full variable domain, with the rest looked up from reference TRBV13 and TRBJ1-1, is AAGVIQSPRHLIKEKRETATLKCYPIPRHDTVYWYQQGPGQDPQFLISFYEKMQSDKGSIPDRFSAQQFSDYHSELNMSSLELGDSALYFCASSLQVRSVTEAFFGQGTRLTVV.

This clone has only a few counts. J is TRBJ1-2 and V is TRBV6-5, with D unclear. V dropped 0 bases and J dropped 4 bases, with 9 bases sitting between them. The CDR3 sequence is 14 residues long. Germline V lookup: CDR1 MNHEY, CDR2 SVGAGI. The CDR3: CASSYSEGSYGYTF. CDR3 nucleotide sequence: TGTGCCAGCAGTTACTCGGAGGGATCCTATGGCTACACCTTC.

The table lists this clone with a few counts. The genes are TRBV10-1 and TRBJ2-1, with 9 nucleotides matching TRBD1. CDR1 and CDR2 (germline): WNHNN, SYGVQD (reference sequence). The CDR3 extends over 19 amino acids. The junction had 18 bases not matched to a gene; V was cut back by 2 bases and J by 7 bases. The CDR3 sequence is CASSELTGGEAGTRNEQFF. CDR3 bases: TGCGCCAGCAGTGAGCTCACAGGGGGCGAGGCGGGAACAAGGAATGAGCAGTTCTTC.

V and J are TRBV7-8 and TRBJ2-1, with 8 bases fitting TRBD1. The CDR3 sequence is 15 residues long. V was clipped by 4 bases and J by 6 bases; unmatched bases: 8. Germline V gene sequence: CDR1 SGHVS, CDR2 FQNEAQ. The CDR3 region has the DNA TGTGCCAGCAGCTCTGGACAGGGATCACGCAATGAGCAGTTCTTC. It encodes CASSSGQGSRNEQFF. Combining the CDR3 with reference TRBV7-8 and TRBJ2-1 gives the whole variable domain GAGVSQSPRYKVAKRGQDVALRCDPISGHVSLFWYQQALGQGPEFLTYFQNEAQLDKSGLPSDRFFAERPEGSVSTLKIQRTQQEDSAVYLCASSSGQGSRNEQFFGPGTRLTVL.

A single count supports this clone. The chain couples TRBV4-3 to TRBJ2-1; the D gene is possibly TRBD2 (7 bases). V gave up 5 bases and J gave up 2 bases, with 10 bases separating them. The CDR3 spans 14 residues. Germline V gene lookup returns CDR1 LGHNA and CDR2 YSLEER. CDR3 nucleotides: TGCGCCAGCAGCAAGGGGGGGGCCTACAATGAGCAGTTCTTC. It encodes CASSKGGAYNEQFF.

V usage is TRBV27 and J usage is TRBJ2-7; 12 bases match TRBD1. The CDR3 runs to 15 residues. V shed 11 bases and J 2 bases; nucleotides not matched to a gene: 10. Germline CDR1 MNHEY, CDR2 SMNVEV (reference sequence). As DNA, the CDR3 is TGTGCCTCCTCCCGAGGGACAGGGGGCCCCTACGAGCAGTACTTC. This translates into CASSRGTGGPYEQYF.

The CDR3 DNA sequence: TGCAGCGTTGGACACAACTCTGGAAACACCATATATTTT. Residues: CSVGHNSGNTIYF. The chain joins TRBV29-1 to TRBJ1-3; D is uncertain. The germline CDR1 and CDR2 sequences are SQVTM and ANQGSEA. This CDR3 has 13 residues. Trimming shortened V by 4 bases and J by 0 bases, and 7 bases separated the two germline ends. The full variable domain, its missing parts supplied by reference TRBV29-1 and TRBJ1-3, is SAVISQKPSRDICQRGTSLTIQCQVDSQVTMMFWYRQQPGQSLTLIATANQGSEATYESGFVIDKFPISRPNLTFSTLTVSNMSPEDSSIYLCSVGHNSGNTIYFGEGSWLTVV.

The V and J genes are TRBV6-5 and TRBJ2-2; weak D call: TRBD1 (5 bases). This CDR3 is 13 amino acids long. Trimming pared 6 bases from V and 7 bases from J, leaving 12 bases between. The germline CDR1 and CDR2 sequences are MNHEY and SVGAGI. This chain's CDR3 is CASSLGAVGELFF. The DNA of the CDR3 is TGTGCCAGCAGCCTAGGGGCGGTCGGGGAGCTGTTTTTT.

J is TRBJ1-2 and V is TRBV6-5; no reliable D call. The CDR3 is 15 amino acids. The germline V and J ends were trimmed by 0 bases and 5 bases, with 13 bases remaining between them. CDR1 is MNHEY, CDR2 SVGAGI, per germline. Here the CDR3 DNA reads TGTGCCAGCAGTTACTCATTCCACTCTCCTTATGGCTACACCTTC. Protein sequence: CASSYSFHSPYGYTF.

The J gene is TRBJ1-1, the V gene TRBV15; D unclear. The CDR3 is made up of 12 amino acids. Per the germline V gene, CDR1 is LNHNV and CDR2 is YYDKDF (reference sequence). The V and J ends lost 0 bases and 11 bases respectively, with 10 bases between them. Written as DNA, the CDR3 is TGTGCCACCAGCAGAGATCTTTTTACTGCTTTCTTT. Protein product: CATSRDLFTAFF.

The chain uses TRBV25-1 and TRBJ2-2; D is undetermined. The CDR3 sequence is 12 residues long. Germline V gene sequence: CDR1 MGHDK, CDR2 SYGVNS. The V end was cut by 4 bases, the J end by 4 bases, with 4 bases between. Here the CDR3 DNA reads TGTGCCAGCAGTGCGGGCACCGGGGAGCTGTTTTTT. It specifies CASSAGTGELFF.

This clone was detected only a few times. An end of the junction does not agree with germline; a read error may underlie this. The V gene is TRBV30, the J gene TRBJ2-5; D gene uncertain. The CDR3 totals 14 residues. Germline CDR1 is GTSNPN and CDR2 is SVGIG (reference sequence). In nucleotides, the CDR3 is TGTGCCTGGGGCCGTGGGCAGGCCCAACAGACCCAGTACTTC. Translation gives CAWGRGQAQQTQYF.

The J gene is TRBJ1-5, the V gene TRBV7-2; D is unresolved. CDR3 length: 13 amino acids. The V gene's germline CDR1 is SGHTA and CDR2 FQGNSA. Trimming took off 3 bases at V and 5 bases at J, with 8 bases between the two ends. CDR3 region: CASSLSRYQPQHF. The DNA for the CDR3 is TGTGCCAGCAGCTTGAGTCGTTATCAGCCCCAGCATTTT.

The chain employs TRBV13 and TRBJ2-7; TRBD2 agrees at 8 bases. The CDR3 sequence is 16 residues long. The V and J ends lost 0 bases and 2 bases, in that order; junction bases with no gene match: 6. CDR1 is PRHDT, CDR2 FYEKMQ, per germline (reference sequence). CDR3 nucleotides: TGTGCCAGCAGCTTAGGTGGGTCGGGAGGGACCTACGAGCAGTACTTC. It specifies CASSLGGSGGTYEQYF.

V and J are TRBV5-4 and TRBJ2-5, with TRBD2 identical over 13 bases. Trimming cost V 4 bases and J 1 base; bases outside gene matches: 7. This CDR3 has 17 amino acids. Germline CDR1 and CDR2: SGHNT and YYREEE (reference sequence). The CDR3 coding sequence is TGTGCCAGCAGCCGCTCACTAGCGGGGGGGATCCAAGAGACCCAGTACTTC. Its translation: CASSRSLAGGIQETQYF.

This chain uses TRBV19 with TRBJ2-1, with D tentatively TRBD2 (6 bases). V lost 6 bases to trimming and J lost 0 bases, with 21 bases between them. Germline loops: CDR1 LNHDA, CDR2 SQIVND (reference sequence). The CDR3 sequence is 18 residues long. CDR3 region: CASRPSWLARSSYNEQFF. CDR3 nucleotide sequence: TGTGCCAGTAGGCCCTCTTGGCTAGCGAGGAGCTCCTACAATGAGCAGTTCTTC.

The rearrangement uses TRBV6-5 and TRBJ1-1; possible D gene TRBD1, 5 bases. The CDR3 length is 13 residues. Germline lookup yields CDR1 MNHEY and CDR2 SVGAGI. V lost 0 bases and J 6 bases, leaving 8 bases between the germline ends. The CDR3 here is CASSYSARAEAFF. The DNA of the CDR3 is TGTGCCAGCAGTTACTCGGCCAGGGCTGAAGCTTTCTTT.

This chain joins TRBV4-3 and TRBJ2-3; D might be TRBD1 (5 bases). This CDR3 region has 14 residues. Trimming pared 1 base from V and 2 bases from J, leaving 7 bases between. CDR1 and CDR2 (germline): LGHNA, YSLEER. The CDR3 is CASSQGQNTDTQYF. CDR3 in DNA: TGCGCCAGCAGCCAAGGACAGAACACAGATACGCAGTATTTT.

Here the CDR3 reads CATSSSAGGTEAFF. The DNA for the CDR3 is TGTGCCACCAGCAGTTCGGCAGGGGGCACTGAAGCTTTCTTT. The chain is built from TRBV15 and TRBJ1-1, with 7 bases identical to TRBD1. The CDR3 contains 14 residues. V was pared by 3 bases and J by 4 bases, with 5 bases of the junction left unmatched. CDR1 and CDR2 (germline): LNHNV, YYDKDF (reference sequence).

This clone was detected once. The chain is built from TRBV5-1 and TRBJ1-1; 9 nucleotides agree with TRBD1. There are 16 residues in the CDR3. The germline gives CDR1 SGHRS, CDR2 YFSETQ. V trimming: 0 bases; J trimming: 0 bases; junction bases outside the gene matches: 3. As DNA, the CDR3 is TGCGCCAGCAGCTTGGGCCGGACAGGGGTGAACACTGAAGCTTTCTTT. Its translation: CASSLGRTGVNTEAFF.

The CDR3, as DNA: TGCAGCGTTGATACTAGCGGGAATAGTGAGCAGTTCTTC. Encoded protein: CSVDTSGNSEQFF. V is TRBV29-1 and J is TRBJ2-1; the match to TRBD2 covers 10 bases. CDR1 and CDR2 (germline): SQVTM, ANQGSEA. The CDR3 contains 13 residues. The junction had 5 bases not matched to a gene; V was cut back by 3 bases and J by 9 bases.

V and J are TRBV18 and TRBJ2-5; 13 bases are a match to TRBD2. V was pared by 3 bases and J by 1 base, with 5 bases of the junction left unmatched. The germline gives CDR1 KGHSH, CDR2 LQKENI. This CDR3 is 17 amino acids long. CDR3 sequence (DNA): TGTGCCAGCTCACCCGGGACTAGCGGGAACGGCCAAGAGACCCAGTACTTC. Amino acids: CASSPGTSGNGQETQYF.

The CDR3 reads CASSDGQGNTEAFF. The DNA of the CDR3 is TGTGCCAGCAGTGACGGACAGGGCAACACTGAAGCTTTCTTT. The V and J genes are TRBV2 and TRBJ1-1, with TRBD1 matching 8 bases. Germline V gene data show CDR1 as SNHLY and CDR2 as FYNNEI. The length of the CDR3 is 14 residues. Trimming removed 3 bases from V and 2 bases from J; junction bases left unmatched: 2.

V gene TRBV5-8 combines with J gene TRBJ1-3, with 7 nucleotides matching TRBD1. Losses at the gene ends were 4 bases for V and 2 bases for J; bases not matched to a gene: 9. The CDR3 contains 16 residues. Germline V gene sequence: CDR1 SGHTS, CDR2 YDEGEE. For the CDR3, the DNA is TGTGCCAGCAGCATGAAAAGCAGGGGGGCTGGAAACACCATATATTTT. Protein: CASSMKSRGAGNTIYF.

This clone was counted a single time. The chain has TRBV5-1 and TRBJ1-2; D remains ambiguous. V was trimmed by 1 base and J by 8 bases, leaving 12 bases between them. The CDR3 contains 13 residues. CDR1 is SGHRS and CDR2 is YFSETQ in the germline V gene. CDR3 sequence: CASSLTGLVGYTF. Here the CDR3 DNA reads TGCGCCAGCAGCTTGACCGGGTTAGTCGGCTACACCTTC.